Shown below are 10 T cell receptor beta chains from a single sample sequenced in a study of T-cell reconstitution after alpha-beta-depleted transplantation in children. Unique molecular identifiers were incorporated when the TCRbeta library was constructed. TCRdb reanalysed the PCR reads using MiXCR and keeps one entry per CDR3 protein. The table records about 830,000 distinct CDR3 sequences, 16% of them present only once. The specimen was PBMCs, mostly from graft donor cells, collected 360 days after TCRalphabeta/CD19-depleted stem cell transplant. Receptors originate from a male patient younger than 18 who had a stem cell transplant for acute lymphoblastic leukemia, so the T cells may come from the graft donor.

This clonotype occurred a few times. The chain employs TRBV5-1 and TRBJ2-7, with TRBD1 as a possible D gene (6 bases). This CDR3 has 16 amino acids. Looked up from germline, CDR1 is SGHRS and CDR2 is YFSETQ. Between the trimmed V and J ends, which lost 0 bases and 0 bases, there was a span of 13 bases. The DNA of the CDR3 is TGCGCCAGCAGCTTGGAGGGGGTGCCTAGCTCCTACGAGCAGTACTTC. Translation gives CASSLEGVPSSYEQYF. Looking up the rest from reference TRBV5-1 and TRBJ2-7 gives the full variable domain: KAGVTQTPRYLIKTRGQQVTLSCSPISGHRSVSWYQQTPGQGLQFLFEYFSETQRNKGNFPGRFSGRQFSNSRSEMNVSTLELGDSALYLCASSLEGVPSSYEQYFGPGTRLTVT.

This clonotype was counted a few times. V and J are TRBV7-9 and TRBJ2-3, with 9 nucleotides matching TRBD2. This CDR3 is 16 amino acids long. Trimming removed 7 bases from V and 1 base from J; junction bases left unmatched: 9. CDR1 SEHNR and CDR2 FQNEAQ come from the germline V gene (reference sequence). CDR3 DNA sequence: TGTGCCAGCACCCTCGGGACTAGCCAACGCACAGATACGCAGTATTTT. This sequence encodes CASTLGTSQRTDTQYF. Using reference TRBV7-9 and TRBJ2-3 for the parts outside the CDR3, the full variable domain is DTGVSQNPRHKITKRGQNVTFRCDPISEHNRLYWYRQTLGQGPEFLTYFQNEAQLEKSRLLSDRFSAERPKGSFSTLEIQRTEQGDSAMYLCASTLGTSQRTDTQYFGPGTRLTVL.

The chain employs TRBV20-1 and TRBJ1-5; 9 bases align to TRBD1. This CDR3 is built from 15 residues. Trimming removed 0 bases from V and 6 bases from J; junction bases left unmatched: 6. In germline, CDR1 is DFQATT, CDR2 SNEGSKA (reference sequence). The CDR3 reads CSAREGQGGAQPQHF. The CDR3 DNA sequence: TGCAGTGCTAGAGAGGGACAGGGTGGTGCTCAGCCCCAGCATTTT.

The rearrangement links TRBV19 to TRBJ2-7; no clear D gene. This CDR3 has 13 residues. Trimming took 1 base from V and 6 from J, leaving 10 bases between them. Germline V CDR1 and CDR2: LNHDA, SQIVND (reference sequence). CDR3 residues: CASSIVGWGEQYF. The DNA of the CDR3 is TGTGCCAGTAGTATAGTCGGATGGGGCGAGCAGTACTTC.

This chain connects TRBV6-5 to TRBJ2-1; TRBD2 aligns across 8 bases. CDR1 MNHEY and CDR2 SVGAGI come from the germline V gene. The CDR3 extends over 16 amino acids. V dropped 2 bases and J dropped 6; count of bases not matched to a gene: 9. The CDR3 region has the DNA TGTGCCAGCAGTTACCCCCTTGGGACTAGACGCAATGAGCAGTTCTTC. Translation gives CASSYPLGTRRNEQFF.

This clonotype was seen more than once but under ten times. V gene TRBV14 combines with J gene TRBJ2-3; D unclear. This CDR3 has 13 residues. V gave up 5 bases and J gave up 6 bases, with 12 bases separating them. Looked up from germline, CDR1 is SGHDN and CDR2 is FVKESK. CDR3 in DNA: TGTGCCAGCAGCTACCCGCCTTTGGATACGCAGTATTTT. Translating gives CASSYPPLDTQYF.

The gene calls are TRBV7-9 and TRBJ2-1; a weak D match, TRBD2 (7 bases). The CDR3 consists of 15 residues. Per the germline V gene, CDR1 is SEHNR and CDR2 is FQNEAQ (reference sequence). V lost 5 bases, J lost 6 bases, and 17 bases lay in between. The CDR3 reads CASSLRGRAPNEQFF. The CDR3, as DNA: TGTGCCAGCAGCCTTAGGGGGAGGGCCCCCAATGAGCAGTTCTTC.

The CDR3 nucleotides are TGCGCCAGCAGCGTACAGGGGACCAATGAGCAGTTCTTC. Translating gives CASSVQGTNEQFF. V usage is TRBV5-1 and J usage is TRBJ2-1, with 7 bases that match TRBD1. The CDR3 has 13 amino acids. The V gene end was trimmed by 4 bases and the J gene end by 6 bases; junction bases not matched to a gene: 4. CDR1 SGHRS and CDR2 YFSETQ come from the germline V gene.

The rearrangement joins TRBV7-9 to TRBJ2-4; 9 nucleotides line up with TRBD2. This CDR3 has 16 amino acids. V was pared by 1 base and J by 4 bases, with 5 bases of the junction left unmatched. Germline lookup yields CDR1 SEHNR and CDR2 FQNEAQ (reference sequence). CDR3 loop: CASSLELAGRKNIQYF. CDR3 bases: TGTGCCAGCAGCTTAGAGCTAGCGGGGCGAAAAAACATTCAGTACTTC.

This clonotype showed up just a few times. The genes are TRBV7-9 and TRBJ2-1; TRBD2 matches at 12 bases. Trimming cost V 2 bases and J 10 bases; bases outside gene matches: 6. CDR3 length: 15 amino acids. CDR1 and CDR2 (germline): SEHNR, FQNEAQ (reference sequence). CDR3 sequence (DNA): TGTGCCAGCAGCTTAAGGACTAGCGGGAATAAAGAGCAGTTCTTC. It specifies CASSLRTSGNKEQFF.